These 31 T cell receptor beta chains were all obtained from the same sample, sequenced in a study of CD8+CD57+ T cells in acquired aplastic anemia. TCR beta VDJ and CDR3 profiles were obtained from a genomic DNA template. One entry per CDR3 protein, called by TCRdb with MiXCR from the reads. The repertoire includes about 110,000 distinct CDR3 sequences, approximately 49% of them detected once, and under 35% sits in the top ten. Sample: sorted CD4+, CD8+, or CD8+CD57+ T cells (not recorded which) from PBMCs. The origin of the receptors is a human donor in good health, serving as a control.

V is TRBV5-1 and J is TRBJ2-1, with D possibly being TRBD1 (5 bases). The germline CDR1 and CDR2 sequences are SGHRS and YFSETQ. The V end was cut by 0 bases, the J end by 8 bases, with 12 bases between. CDR3 length: 14 amino acids. The CDR3 loop reads CASSLVGEGYEQFF. CDR3 coding DNA: TGCGCCAGCAGCTTGGTAGGGGAAGGATATGAGCAGTTCTTC.

The chain is built from TRBV6-1 and TRBJ1-1; D may be TRBD1 (5 bases). V dropped 3 bases and J dropped 8 bases, with 13 bases sitting between them. Germline assignment: CDR1 MNHNS and CDR2 SASEGT. The CDR3 length is 13 residues. This CDR3 reads CASSEVRAPEAFF. Here the CDR3 DNA reads TGTGCCAGCAGTGAGGTCAGGGCTCCCGAAGCTTTCTTT.

This chain joins TRBV10-2 and TRBJ2-1; tentative D call: TRBD2 (5 bases). From germline, CDR1 is WSHSY and CDR2 SAAADI. CDR3 length equals 14 residues. V lost 4 bases and J lost 3, with 10 bases in between. DNA of the CDR3: TGCGCCAGCAGTGGGGGAGAGATCTACAATGAGCAGTTCTTC. Its protein product is CASSGGEIYNEQFF.

The chain is built from TRBV7-2 and TRBJ1-1; D unclear. The CDR3 sequence is 13 residues long. V was cut by 5 bases and J by 1 base, with 8 bases left in between. CDR1 is SGHTA, CDR2 FQGNSA, per germline. The CDR3: CASSTRWNTEAFF. In DNA, the CDR3 is TGTGCCAGCAGCACTCGGTGGAACACTGAAGCTTTCTTT.

The rearrangement joins TRBV11-2 to TRBJ1-6; tentatively, D is TRBD1 (6 bases). The V gene's germline CDR1 is SGHAT and CDR2 FQNNGV. This CDR3 is 14 amino acids long. The V end lost 6 bases, the J end lost 14 bases, and 20 bases lay between the germline ends. The DNA of the CDR3 is TGTGCCAGCAGTGCTCGGACAGTACCTTTATCCCTCCACTTT. It encodes CASSARTVPLSLHF.

Only a few counts were recorded for this clonotype. The chain couples TRBV20-1 to TRBJ2-3; D gene unclear. Trimming stripped 5 bases from V and 2 bases from J, with 11 bases between. Germline V gene data show CDR1 as DFQATT and CDR2 as SNEGSKA (reference sequence). The CDR3 sequence is 13 residues long. CDR3 sequence (DNA): TGCAGTGCTCCCGACGGGTTCACAGATACGCAGTATTTT. It is translated as CSAPDGFTDTQYF.

On this clonotype: A junction boundary mismatches the germline segment, possibly from a read error. CDR3 residues: CVSSPLDSSRDTQYF. The CDR3 bases are TGTGTCAGCAGTCCACTGGATTCAAGCAGGGATACGCAGTATTTT. J is TRBJ2-3 and V is TRBV6-1, with D hard to call. Looked up from germline, CDR1 is MNHNS and CDR2 is SASEGT. The CDR3 loop spans 15 amino acids.

This clonotype occurred many times. The chain combines TRBV11-1 with TRBJ2-7, with a weak D call TRBD1 (6 bases). The CDR3 extends over 15 amino acids. The germline CDR1 and CDR2 sequences are SGHAT and FQDESV (reference sequence). V dropped 6 bases and J dropped 3 bases, with 18 bases sitting between them. The CDR3 nucleotides read TGTGCCAGCAGTTCACCCCGGGACACTTTCTACGAGCAGTACTTC. Translated: CASSSPRDTFYEQYF.

At least ten counts were recorded for this clonotype. The CDR3 nucleotides are TGTGCCAGCAGTTTGGGTAGCTCTGGAAACACCATATATTTT. It specifies CASSLGSSGNTIYF. The chain recombines TRBV12-3 or TRBV12-4 with TRBJ1-3; unclear D gene. V was cut by 3 bases and J by 0 bases, with 6 bases left in between. The CDR3 loop spans 14 amino acids.

The V and J genes are TRBV7-2 and TRBJ2-3, with D unclear. V dropped 1 base and J dropped 6 bases, with 8 bases sitting between them. Germline CDR1 SGHTA, CDR2 FQGNSA. The CDR3 has 13 amino acids. CDR3 sequence (DNA): TGTGCCAGCAGCTTAGGGGCCGATGATACGCAGTATTTT. Its protein product is CASSLGADDTQYF.

This clonotype showed up many times. The V call is TRBV11-2, the J call TRBJ2-1, with D perhaps matching TRBD2 (6 bases). The CDR3 is 15 residues long. CDR1 and CDR2 from the germline V gene are SGHAT and FQNNGV. V lost 1 base, J lost 7 bases, and 14 bases lay in between. Written as DNA, the CDR3 is TGTGCCAGCAGCTTAGGTCTAGATCGGGGGAATGAGCAGTTCTTC. Protein sequence: CASSLGLDRGNEQFF.

In regard to this clonotype: This CDR3 is missing its conserved last phenylalanine or tryptophan, likely due to a read error. The CDR3, as DNA: TGTGCCAGCAGTTCCGAGGGGACCTATAATTCACCCCTCCACTCT. It yields the protein CASSSEGTYNSPLHS. The rearrangement links TRBV27 to TRBJ1-6; perhaps TRBD1 as D (5 bases). The CDR3 has 15 residues. V was cut by 4 bases and J by 2 bases, with 9 bases left in between. Per the germline V gene, CDR1 is MNHEY and CDR2 is SMNVEV (reference sequence).

V and J are TRBV15 and TRBJ1-1, with a weak D call TRBD1 (6 bases). The germline V gene encodes CDR1 LNHNV and CDR2 YYDKDF (reference sequence). Trimming removed 1 base from V and 0 bases from J, with 9 bases in between. This CDR3 comprises 15 residues. The CDR3 nucleotides read TGTGCCACCAGCAGAGGGGGGGCTTTGAACACTGAAGCTTTCTTT. Its translation: CATSRGGALNTEAFF.

On this clonotype itself: A read error is possible here, since a much larger clone lies one base away. Written as DNA, the CDR3 is TGTGCCAGCAGTTTGGCAGCCGGGACAGGGGTACGCTACACCTTC. Translation gives CASSLAAGTGVRYTF. The chain couples TRBV27 to TRBJ1-2, with 10 positions matching TRBD1. The CDR3 has 15 residues. Germline V CDR1 and CDR2: MNHEY, SMNVEV (reference sequence). With V trimmed by 3 bases and J by 9 bases, 10 bases remained unmatched.

The chain recombines TRBV19 with TRBJ2-1, with D perhaps matching TRBD2 (6 bases). The V gene's germline CDR1 is LNHDA and CDR2 SQIVND (reference sequence). V dropped 4 bases and J dropped 0 bases, with 16 bases sitting between them. This CDR3 spans 17 amino acids. CDR3 amino acids: CASSTGRGTSSYNEQFF. The CDR3 region has the DNA TGTGCCAGTAGTACAGGACGGGGGACGAGCTCCTACAATGAGCAGTTCTTC. The entire variable domain, with the rest obtained from reference TRBV19 and TRBJ2-1, is as follows: DGGITQSPKYLFRKEGQNVTLSCEQNLNHDAMYWYRQDPGQGLRLIYYSQIVNDFQKGDIAEGYSVSREKKESFPLTVTSAQKNPTAFYLCASSTGRGTSSYNEQFFGPGTRLTVL.

The V gene is TRBV7-2, the J gene TRBJ2-7; possibly TRBD1 or TRBD2 for D (5 bases each). V was trimmed by 5 bases and J by 1 base, leaving 12 bases between them. Germline CDR1 and CDR2: SGHTA and FQGNSA. The CDR3 contains 14 residues. The CDR3, as DNA: TGTGCCAGCAGCACCGCCGGGACGTCCTACGAGCAGTACTTC. The encoded protein is CASSTAGTSYEQYF.

The sample holds a few counts of this clonotype. The chain is built from TRBV19 and TRBJ1-1, with TRBD1 matching over 8 bases. The germline V gene has CDR1 LNHDA and CDR2 SQIVND (reference sequence). With V trimmed by 9 bases and J by 6 bases, 9 bases remained unmatched. The CDR3 length is 13 residues. The CDR3 DNA sequence: TGTGCCAGCAGCTCCGGACAGGGCCCTGAAGCTTTCTTT. Translated, it gives CASSSGQGPEAFF.

The chain recombines TRBV7-2 with TRBJ2-5, with TRBD2 as a possible D gene (6 bases). The CDR3 spans 14 residues. Germline-derived CDR1 and CDR2 are SGHTA and FQGNSA. The V end was cut by 1 base, the J end by 6 bases, with 12 bases between. CDR3: CASSLGWGVKTQYF. CDR3 DNA: TGTGCCAGCAGCTTAGGGTGGGGGGTAAAGACCCAGTACTTC.

This clonotype was seen a few times. The chain carries TRBV25-1 and TRBJ1-5, with D possibly TRBD1 on 6 matching bases. The germline gives CDR1 MGHDK, CDR2 SYGVNS. This CDR3 contains 15 residues. V lost 4 bases and J 3 bases, leaving 13 bases between the germline ends. CDR3 sequence reads: CASSGGGRDNQPQHF. The CDR3 DNA reads as TGTGCCAGCAGTGGGGGGGGCAGGGACAATCAGCCCCAGCATTTT.

The chain joins TRBV7-9 to TRBJ1-5, with 8 nucleotides matching TRBD1. This CDR3 contains 13 residues. The V segment lost 5 bases and the J segment 7 bases; nucleotides outside the gene matches: 4. The germline gives CDR1 SEHNR, CDR2 FQNEAQ (reference sequence). CDR3 amino acids: CASSRQGQQPQHF. DNA of the CDR3: TGTGCCAGCAGCAGACAGGGGCAGCAGCCCCAGCATTTT. The full variable domain, with the rest looked up from reference TRBV7-9 and TRBJ1-5, is DTGVSQNPRHKITKRGQNVTFRCDPISEHNRLYWYRQTLGQGPEFLTYFQNEAQLEKSRLLSDRFSAERPKGSFSTLEIQRTEQGDSAMYLCASSRQGQQPQHFGDGTRLSIL.

The V call is TRBV15, the J call TRBJ2-2, with D hard to call. The germline V gene encodes CDR1 LNHNV and CDR2 YYDKDF (reference sequence). The CDR3 is 12 residues long. As DNA, the CDR3 is TGTACCAGGATGGCAGCCACCGGGGAGCTGTTTTTT. It codes for CTRMAATGELFF.

This clonotype occurred many times. This chain joins TRBV20-1 and TRBJ1-3, with no clear D. The V gene lost 1 base and the J gene lost 4 bases, with 8 bases spanning the gap. Looked up from germline, CDR1 is DFQATT and CDR2 is SNEGSKA (reference sequence). The CDR3 contains 13 residues. CDR3 amino acids: CSARVPTGNTIYF. The CDR3 DNA follows: TGCAGTGCTAGAGTACCGACAGGAAACACCATATATTTT.

This clonotype showed up many times. The chain links TRBV4-1 to TRBJ1-2; D remains unclear. This CDR3 contains 16 residues. CDR1 is MGHRA, CDR2 YSYEKL, per germline. With 0 bases removed from V and 4 bases from J, the gap between germline ends came to 15 bases. Here the CDR3 DNA reads TGCGCCAGCAGCCAAGATGTCGTTGGGCAGACCTATGGCTACACCTTC. Protein product: CASSQDVVGQTYGYTF.

V and J are TRBV7-3 and TRBJ1-5; the D gene is possibly TRBD1 (6 bases). CDR3 size: 13 residues. Trimming cost V 10 bases and J 2 bases, with 12 bases left between them. Germline CDR1 SGHTA, CDR2 FQGTGA. The CDR3 region is CATAGAGNQPQHF. DNA of the CDR3: TGTGCCACCGCAGGGGCCGGCAATCAGCCCCAGCATTTT. Combining the CDR3 with reference TRBV7-3 and TRBJ1-5 gives the whole variable domain GAGVSQTPSNKVTEKGKYVELRCDPISGHTALYWYRQSLGQGPEFLIYFQGTGAADDSGLPNDRFFAVRPEGSVSTLKIQRTERGDSAVYLCATAGAGNQPQHFGDGTRLSIL.

This clonotype has more than one count but fewer than ten. The chain uses TRBV7-3 and TRBJ2-3; D may be TRBD1 (5 bases). The V and J ends lost 5 bases and 4 bases respectively, with 10 bases between them. Germline V gives CDR1 SGHTA, CDR2 FQGTGA. The CDR3 covers 13 residues. CDR3 region: CASSTGPSDTQYF. Here the CDR3 DNA reads TGTGCCAGCAGCACAGGACCCTCAGATACGCAGTATTTT.

This clonotype was detected many times. The chain employs TRBV12-3 or TRBV12-4 and TRBJ1-1; D ambiguous. Trimming removed 6 bases from V and 1 base from J, with 9 bases in between. The CDR3 runs to 13 residues. The CDR3 DNA sequence: TGTGCCAGCAGGCCTTCAGGGAACACTGAAGCTTTCTTT. This gives the protein CASRPSGNTEAFF.

Turning to this clonotype: A much larger clone is a single base away; this may be a read error. The chain couples TRBV5-1 to TRBJ2-1; tentatively, D is TRBD1 (6 bases). CDR1 and CDR2 (germline): SGHRS, YFSETQ. CDR3 length: 14 amino acids. CDR3 in amino acids: CAISLGQTSNEQFF. The CDR3 DNA reads TGCGCCATCAGCTTAGGACAGACCAGCAATGAGCAGTTCTTC.

This clonotype was detected once. This sequence joins TRBV20-1 and TRBJ1-1; perhaps TRBD1 as D (6 bases). Germline V gives CDR1 DFQATT, CDR2 SNEGSKA (reference sequence). The V end was cut by 6 bases, the J end by 4 bases, with 12 bases between. The CDR3 has 12 amino acids. In DNA form, the CDR3 reads TGCAGTGCAAGTACAGGGTCCACTGAAGCTTTCTTT. Protein sequence: CSASTGSTEAFF.

This sequence joins TRBV29-1 and TRBJ1-2; 7 bases match TRBD1. Germline V gene lookup returns CDR1 SQVTM and CDR2 ANQGSEA. The CDR3 sequence is 12 residues long. The junction had 6 bases not matched to a gene; V was cut back by 7 bases and J by 4 bases. CDR3 coding DNA: TGCAGCGCATGGGGGGACAGCTATGGCTACACCTTC. Residues: CSAWGDSYGYTF.

This CDR3 reads CATSSGQGEQYF. In DNA, the CDR3 is TGTGCCACCAGCAGTGGACAGGGCGAGCAGTACTTC. The chain has TRBV15 and TRBJ2-7; 8 bases match TRBD1. After removal of 3 bases from V and 6 bases from J, the junction contained 1 base not matched to a gene. Germline V gene data show CDR1 as LNHNV and CDR2 as YYDKDF (reference sequence). The CDR3 totals 12 residues.

V usage is TRBV29-1 and J usage is TRBJ2-2; the D gene could be TRBD1 or TRBD2 (5 bases each). The germline gives CDR1 SQVTM, CDR2 ANQGSEA. Trimming took off 7 bases at V and 2 bases at J, with 11 bases between the two ends. There are 13 residues in the CDR3. The CDR3 DNA reads TGCAGCGCTGGGGGACCCAACACCGGGGAGCTGTTTTTT. Protein: CSAGGPNTGELFF.